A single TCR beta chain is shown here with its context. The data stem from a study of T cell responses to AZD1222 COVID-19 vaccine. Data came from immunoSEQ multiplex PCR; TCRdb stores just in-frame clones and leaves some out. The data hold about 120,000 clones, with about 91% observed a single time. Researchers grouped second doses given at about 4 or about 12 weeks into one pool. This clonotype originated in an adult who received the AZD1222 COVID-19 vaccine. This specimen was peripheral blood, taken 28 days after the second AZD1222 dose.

CDR3 in DNA: TGTGCCAGCAGTTTACGGCAGGGCGGACAGCCCCAGCATTTT. Translated: CASSLRQGGQPQHF. The chain combines TRBV27 with TRBJ1-5; possibly TRBD1 for D (5 bases). Trimming cost V 2 bases and J 7 bases, with 12 bases left between them. CDR3 length: 14 amino acids. Germline-derived CDR1 and CDR2 are MNHEY and SMNVEV (reference sequence).